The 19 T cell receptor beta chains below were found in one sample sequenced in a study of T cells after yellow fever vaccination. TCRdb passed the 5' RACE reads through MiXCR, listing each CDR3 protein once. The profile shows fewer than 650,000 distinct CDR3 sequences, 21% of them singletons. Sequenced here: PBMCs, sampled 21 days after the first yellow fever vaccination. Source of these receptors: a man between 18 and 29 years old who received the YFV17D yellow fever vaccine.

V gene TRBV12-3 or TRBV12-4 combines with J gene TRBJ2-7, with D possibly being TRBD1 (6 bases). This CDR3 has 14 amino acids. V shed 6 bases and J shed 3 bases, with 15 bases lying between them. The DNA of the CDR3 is TGTGCCAGCAGCGATCAGGGGCGGCTCTACGAGCAGTACTTC. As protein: CASSDQGRLYEQYF.

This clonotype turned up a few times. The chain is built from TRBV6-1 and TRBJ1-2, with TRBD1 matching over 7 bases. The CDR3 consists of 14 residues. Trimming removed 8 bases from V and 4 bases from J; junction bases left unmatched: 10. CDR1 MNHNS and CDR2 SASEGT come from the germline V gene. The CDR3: CASSVRQGLYGYTF. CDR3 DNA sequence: TGTGCCAGCTCCGTCAGACAGGGCCTCTATGGCTACACCTTC.

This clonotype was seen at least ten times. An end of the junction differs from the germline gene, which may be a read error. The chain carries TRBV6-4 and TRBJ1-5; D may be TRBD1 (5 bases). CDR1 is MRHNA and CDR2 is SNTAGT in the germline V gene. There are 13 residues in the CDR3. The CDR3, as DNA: TGTGCCAGCAGCCTTGACAGCACTCAGCCCCAGCATTTT. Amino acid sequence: CASSLDSTQPQHF.

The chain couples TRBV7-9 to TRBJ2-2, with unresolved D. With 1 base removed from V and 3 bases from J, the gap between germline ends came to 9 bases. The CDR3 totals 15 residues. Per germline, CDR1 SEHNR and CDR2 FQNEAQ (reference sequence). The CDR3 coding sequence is TGTGCCAGCAGCTTAGAAGGCGTCTACACCGGGGAGCTGTTTTTT. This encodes CASSLEGVYTGELFF. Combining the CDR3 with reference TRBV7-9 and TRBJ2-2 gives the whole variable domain DTGVSQNPRHKITKRGQNVTFRCDPISEHNRLYWYRQTLGQGPEFLTYFQNEAQLEKSRLLSDRFSAERPKGSFSTLEIQRTEQGDSAMYLCASSLEGVYTGELFFGEGSRLTVL.

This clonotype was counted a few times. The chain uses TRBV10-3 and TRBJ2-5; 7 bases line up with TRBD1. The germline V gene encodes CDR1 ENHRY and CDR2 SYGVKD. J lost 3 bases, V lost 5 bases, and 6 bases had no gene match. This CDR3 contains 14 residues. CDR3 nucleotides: TGTGCCATCAGTTCAACCGGGACAGAAGAGACCCAGTACTTC. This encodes CAISSTGTEETQYF.

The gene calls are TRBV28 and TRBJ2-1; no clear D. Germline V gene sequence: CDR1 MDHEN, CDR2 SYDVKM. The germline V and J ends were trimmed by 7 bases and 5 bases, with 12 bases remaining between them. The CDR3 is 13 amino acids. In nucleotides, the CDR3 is TGTGCCAGCAAGAGAGGTTGGAACAATGAGCAGTTCTTC. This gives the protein CASKRGWNNEQFF.

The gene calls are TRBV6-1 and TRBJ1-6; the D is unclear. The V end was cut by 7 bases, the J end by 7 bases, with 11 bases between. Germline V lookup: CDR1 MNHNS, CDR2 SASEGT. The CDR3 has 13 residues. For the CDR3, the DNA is TGTGCCAGCAAATTCATTGGCAATTCACCCCTCCACTTT. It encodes CASKFIGNSPLHF.

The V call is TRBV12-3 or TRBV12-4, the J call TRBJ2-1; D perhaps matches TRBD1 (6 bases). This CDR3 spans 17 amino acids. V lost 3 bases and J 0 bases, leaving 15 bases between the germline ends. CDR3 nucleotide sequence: TGTGCCAGCAGTTTCTGGTTACAGGGTGGCTCCTACAATGAGCAGTTCTTC. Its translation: CASSFWLQGGSYNEQFF.

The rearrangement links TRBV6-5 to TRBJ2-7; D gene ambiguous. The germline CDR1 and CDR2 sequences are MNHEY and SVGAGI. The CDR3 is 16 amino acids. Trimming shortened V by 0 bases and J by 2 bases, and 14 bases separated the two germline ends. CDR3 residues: CASSYSRLIGPYEQYF. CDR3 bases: TGTGCCAGCAGTTACTCGAGGTTGATTGGCCCCTACGAGCAGTACTTC.

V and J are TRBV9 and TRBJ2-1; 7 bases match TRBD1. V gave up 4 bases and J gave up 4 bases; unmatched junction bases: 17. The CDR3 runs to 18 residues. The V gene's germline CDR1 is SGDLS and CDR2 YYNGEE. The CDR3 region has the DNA TGTGCCAGCAGCACCCGACGGGACAGCCTAGGTAGATACAATGAGCAGTTCTTC. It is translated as CASSTRRDSLGRYNEQFF.

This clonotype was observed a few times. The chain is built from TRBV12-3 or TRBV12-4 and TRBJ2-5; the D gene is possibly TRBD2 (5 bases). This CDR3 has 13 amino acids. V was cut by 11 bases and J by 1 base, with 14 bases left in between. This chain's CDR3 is CASTVRGQETQYF. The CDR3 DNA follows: TGTGCCTCGACCGTCCGGGGCCAAGAGACCCAGTACTTC.

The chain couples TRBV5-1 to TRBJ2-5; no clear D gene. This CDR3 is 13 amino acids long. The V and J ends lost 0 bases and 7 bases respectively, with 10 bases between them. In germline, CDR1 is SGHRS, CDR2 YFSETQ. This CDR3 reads CASSLDPGGTQYF. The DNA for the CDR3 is TGCGCCAGCAGCTTGGACCCGGGTGGGACCCAGTACTTC.

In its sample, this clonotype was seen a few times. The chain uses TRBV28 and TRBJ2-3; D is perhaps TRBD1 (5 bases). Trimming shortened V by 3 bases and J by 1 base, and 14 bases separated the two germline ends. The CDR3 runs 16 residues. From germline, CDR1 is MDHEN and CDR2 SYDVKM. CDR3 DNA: TGTGCCAGCAGTTTCCCGGGCTTAGGGGGCACAGATACGCAGTATTTT. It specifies CASSFPGLGGTDTQYF. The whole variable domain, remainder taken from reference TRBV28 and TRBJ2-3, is DVKVTQSSRYLVKRTGEKVFLECVQDMDHENMFWYRQDPGLGLRLIYFSYDVKMKEKGDIPEGYSVSREKKERFSLILESASTNQTSMYLCASSFPGLGGTDTQYFGPGTRLTVL.

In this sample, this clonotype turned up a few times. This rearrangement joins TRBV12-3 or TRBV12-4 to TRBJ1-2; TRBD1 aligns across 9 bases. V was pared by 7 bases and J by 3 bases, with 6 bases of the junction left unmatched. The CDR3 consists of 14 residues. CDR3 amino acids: CASTPGQGDYGYTF. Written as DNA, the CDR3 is TGTGCCAGCACCCCGGGACAGGGTGACTATGGCTACACCTTC.

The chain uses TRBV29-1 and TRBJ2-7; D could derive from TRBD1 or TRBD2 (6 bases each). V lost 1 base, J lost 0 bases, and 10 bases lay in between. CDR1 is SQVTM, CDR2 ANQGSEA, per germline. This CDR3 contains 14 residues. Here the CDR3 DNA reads TGCAGCGTTGAAGCGGGGGCTACCTCCTACGAGCAGTACGTC. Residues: CSVEAGATSYEQYV.

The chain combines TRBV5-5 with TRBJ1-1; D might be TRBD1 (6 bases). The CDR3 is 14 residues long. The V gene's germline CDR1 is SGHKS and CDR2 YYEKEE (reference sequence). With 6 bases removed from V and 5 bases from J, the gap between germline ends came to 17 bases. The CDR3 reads CASTLDRYKTEAFF. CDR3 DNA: TGTGCCAGCACCCTCGACAGGTATAAGACTGAAGCTTTCTTT.

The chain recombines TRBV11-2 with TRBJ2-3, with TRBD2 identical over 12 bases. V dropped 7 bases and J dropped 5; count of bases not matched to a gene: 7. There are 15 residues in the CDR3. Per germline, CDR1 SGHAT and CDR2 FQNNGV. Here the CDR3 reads CASTGLAGPIDTQYF. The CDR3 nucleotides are TGTGCCAGCACGGGACTAGCGGGTCCTATAGATACGCAGTATTTT.

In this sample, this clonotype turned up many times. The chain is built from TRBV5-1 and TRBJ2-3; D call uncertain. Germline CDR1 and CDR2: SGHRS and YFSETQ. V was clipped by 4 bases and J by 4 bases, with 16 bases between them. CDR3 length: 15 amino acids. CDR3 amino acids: CASSLESTVPDTQYF. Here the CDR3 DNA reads TGCGCCAGCAGCCTCGAATCCACTGTACCAGATACGCAGTATTTT.

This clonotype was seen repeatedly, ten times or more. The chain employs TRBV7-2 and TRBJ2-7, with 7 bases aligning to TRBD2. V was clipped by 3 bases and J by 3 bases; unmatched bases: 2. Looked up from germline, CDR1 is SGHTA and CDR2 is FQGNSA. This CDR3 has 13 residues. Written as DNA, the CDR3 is TGTGCCAGCAGCTTCTCGGGGGGCTACGAGCAGTACTTC. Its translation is CASSFSGGYEQYF.